The 8 T cell receptor beta chains reported below all come from one sample, sequenced in a study of human T cells and chemical hapten exposure. TCRdb reprocessed the RACE reads with MiXCR, giving one entry per CDR3 protein. Of 110,000 or so distinct CDR3 sequences in the sample, roughly a tenth were seen once. Time point reported: patch test 2, 6 weeks after DPC sensitization. The treatment denotes: therapeutic diphenylcyclopropenone sensitization with weekly scalp DPC. Source: whole blood, taken in connection with sensitization to the hapten diphenylcyclopropenone (DPC). The receptors stem from a woman in her forties with alopecia areata. Some clones in this sample may be carry-over from other donors' samples.

This clonotype has a count of ten or more. This sequence joins TRBV4-3 and TRBJ2-7; 11 bases agree with TRBD2. This CDR3 contains 19 residues. Germline lookup yields CDR1 LGHNA and CDR2 YSLEER. Trimming removed 1 base from V and 7 bases from J; junction bases left unmatched: 18. The CDR3 protein is CASSQGIPLAGGSEGEQYF. In nucleotides, the CDR3 is TGCGCCAGCAGCCAAGGTATCCCCCTAGCGGGGGGTTCTGAGGGGGAGCAGTACTTC.

This clonotype was detected only a few times. The V gene is TRBV7-9, the J gene TRBJ2-2; D is perhaps TRBD2 (5 bases). The V gene's germline CDR1 is SEHNR and CDR2 FQNEAQ (reference sequence). The ends were cut back, 5 bases at V and 4 bases at J, with 8 bases in the middle. The CDR3 is made up of 13 amino acids. The CDR3: CASSPTSTGELFF. The CDR3 coding sequence is TGTGCCAGCAGCCCCACTAGCACCGGGGAGCTGTTTTTT.

With regard to this clonotype: This could be a read error, since a much larger clone is one nucleotide away. The conserved phenylalanine or tryptophan normally closing the CDR3 is absent here, so this likely arose from a read error. V and J are TRBV7-8 and TRBJ2-1; D uncertain. This CDR3 comprises 13 residues. V was cut by 0 bases and J by 2 bases, with 2 bases left in between. Per germline, CDR1 SGHVS and CDR2 FQNEAQ. The CDR3 DNA reads as TGTGCCAGCAGCTTAGCAGCCTACAATGAGCAGTTCTTA. It is translated as CASSLAAYNEQFL.

This clonotype came up a few times. This chain links TRBV4-1 with TRBJ1-1, with D tentatively TRBD1 (5 bases). The CDR3 runs to 16 residues. V was shortened by 0 bases and J by 2 bases, with 13 bases between the two germline ends. Germline V gene data show CDR1 as MGHRA and CDR2 as YSYEKL. This CDR3 is CASSQDRRGPNTEAFF. CDR3 nucleotides: TGCGCCAGCAGCCAAGATAGGAGGGGCCCTAACACTGAAGCTTTCTTT.

There are many counts of this clonotype. The chain is built from TRBV7-2 and TRBJ1-2; 7 bases fit TRBD1. Germline CDR1 is SGHTA and CDR2 is FQGNSA. The CDR3 is made up of 15 amino acids. Unmatched junction bases numbered 15, after V lost 7 bases and J lost 7 bases. The CDR3 sequence is CASTLNRGGLGGYTF. The CDR3 nucleotides read TGTGCCAGCACCCTAAACAGGGGAGGGCTGGGTGGCTACACCTTC.

The V call is TRBV28, the J call TRBJ1-5, with 7 bases identical to TRBD1. The CDR3 spans 17 residues. Germline V gene lookup returns CDR1 MDHEN and CDR2 SYDVKM. J was trimmed by 2 bases and V by 5 bases; bases with no gene match: 12. In DNA, the CDR3 is TGTGCCAGCAGTACAGGGGCGGGAGGTTATGGCAATCAGCCCCAGCATTTT. This gives the protein CASSTGAGGYGNQPQHF.

In nucleotides, the CDR3 is TGTGCCAGCGGCCAAGCGGGGTACGCTAGCACAGATACGCAGTATTTT. Translating gives CASGQAGYASTDTQYF. V and J are TRBV3-2 and TRBJ2-3. TRBV3-2 is a recognized pseudogene. The CDR3 is made up of 16 amino acids.

This clonotype was detected ten times or more. This chain joins TRBV7-2 and TRBJ2-5; D call uncertain. This CDR3 is 15 amino acids long. Trimming pared 6 bases from V and 4 bases from J, leaving 18 bases between. The germline gives CDR1 SGHTA, CDR2 FQGNSA. CDR3 in DNA: TGTGCCAGCAGACATCGGGCCGCTTTGGGAGAGACCCAGTACTTC. It yields the protein CASRHRAALGETQYF.